The following is a TCR beta chain sequence with its context. The antigen is undetermined. This sample was included in a study of T-cell memory formation after mild COVID-19. Overall study context: Most TCR clusters belonged to a single donor. Whole-study results and caveats: Certain responding clones were present in pre-infection memory, suggesting participation of cross-reactive memory. In second-wave clones peaking day 37, SARS-CoV-2 specificity remained unconfirmed.

TCRalpha and TCRbeta libraries used 5'RACE with constant-segment primers and UMIs. MiXCR, run by TCRdb on the 5' RACE reads, gives a single entry per CDR3 protein. Found here are approximately 300,000 distinct CDR3 sequences, approximately 15% of them singletons; the top ten hold 20% to 25%. Deletions cut 1 base from V and 5 bases from J, with 5 bases between. This CDR3 is 12 amino acids long. Germline-derived CDR1 and CDR2 are DFQATT and SNEGSKA (reference sequence). Material: PBMCs or a T cell subset sorted from them (not recorded which). The origin of this receptor is a man aged 18 to 29 who had mild COVID-19 (a few samples of this study predate the infection). Cell type and time point are not known. The chain recombines TRBV20-1 with TRBJ2-2; a possible D gene is TRBD2 (5 bases). The CDR3 nucleotides read TGCAGTGCTAGAGCGGGGACCGGGGAGCTGTTTTTT. Protein product: CSARAGTGELFF.